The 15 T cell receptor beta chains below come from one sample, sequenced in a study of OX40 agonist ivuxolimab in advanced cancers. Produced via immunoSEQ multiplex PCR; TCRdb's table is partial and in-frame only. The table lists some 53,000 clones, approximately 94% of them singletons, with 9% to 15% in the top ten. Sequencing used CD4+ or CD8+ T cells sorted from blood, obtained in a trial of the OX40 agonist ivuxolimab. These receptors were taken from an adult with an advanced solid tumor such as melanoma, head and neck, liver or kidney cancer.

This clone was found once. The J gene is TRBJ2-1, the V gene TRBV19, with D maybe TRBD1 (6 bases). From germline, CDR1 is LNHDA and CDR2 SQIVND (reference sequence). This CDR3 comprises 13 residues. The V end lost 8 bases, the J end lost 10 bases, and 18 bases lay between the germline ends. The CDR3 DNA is TGTGCCAGTGGGGCAGGGGTGGGTATGGAGCAGTTCTTC. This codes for CASGAGVGMEQFF.

The CDR3 bases are TGTGCCAGCAGCCAAAGGCAGGGGCCCGGGGAGCTGTTTTTT. Amino acid sequence: CASSQRQGPGELFF. The chain couples TRBV14 to TRBJ2-2; D possibly corresponds to TRBD1 (6 bases). Deletions cut 2 bases from V and 6 bases from J, with 10 bases between. CDR1 SGHDN and CDR2 FVKESK come from the germline V gene. This CDR3 comprises 14 residues.

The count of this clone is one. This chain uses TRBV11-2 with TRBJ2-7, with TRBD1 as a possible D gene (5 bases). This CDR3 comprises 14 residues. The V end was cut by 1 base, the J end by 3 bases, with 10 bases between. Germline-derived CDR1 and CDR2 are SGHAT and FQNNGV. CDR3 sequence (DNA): TGTGCCAGCAGCTTAGCGTCCCAGGGCTACGAGCAGTACTTC. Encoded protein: CASSLASQGYEQYF.

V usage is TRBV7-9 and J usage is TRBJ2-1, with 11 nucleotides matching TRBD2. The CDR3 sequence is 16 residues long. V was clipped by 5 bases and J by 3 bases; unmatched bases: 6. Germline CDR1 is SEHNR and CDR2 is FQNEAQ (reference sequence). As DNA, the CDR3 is TGTGCCAGCAGCGGGGTAGCGGGAGGGAACTACAATGAGCAGTTCTTC. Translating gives CASSGVAGGNYNEQFF.

This CDR3 is CSVLASEQYF. The CDR3 DNA reads as TGCAGCGTTCTAGCATCCGAGCAGTACTTC. The chain uses TRBV29-1 and TRBJ2-7; a weak D match, TRBD2 (5 bases). The CDR3 runs 10 residues. From germline, CDR1 is SQVTM and CDR2 ANQGSEA. Trimming took 5 bases from V and 6 from J, leaving 8 bases between them.

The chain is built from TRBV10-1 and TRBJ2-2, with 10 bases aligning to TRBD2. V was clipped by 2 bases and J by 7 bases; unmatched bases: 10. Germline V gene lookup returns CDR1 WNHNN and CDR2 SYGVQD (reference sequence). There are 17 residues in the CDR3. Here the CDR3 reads CASSETLAGTNGGELFF. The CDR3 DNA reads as TGCGCCAGCAGTGAGACACTAGCGGGGACGAACGGCGGGGAGCTGTTTTTT.

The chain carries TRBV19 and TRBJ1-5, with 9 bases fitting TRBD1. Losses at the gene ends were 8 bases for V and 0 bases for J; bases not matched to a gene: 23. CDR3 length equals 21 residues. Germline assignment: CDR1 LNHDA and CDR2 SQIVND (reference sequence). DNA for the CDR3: TGTGCCAGTTCCACTACCGGGACAGGGCCTTCCTTGGAGTATAGCAATCAGCCCCAGCATTTT. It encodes CASSTTGTGPSLEYSNQPQHF. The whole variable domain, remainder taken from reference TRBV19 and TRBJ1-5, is DGGITQSPKYLFRKEGQNVTLSCEQNLNHDAMYWYRQDPGQGLRLIYYSQIVNDFQKGDIAEGYSVSREKKESFPLTVTSAQKNPTAFYLCASSTTGTGPSLEYSNQPQHFGDGTRLSIL.

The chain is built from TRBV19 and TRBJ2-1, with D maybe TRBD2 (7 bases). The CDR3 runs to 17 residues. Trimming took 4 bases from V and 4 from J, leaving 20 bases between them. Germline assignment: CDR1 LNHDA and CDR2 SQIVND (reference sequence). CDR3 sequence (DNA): TGTGCCAGTAGTAAAGGGGACTACAGGGCGGATTACAATGAGCAGTTCTTC. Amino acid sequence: CASSKGDYRADYNEQFF.

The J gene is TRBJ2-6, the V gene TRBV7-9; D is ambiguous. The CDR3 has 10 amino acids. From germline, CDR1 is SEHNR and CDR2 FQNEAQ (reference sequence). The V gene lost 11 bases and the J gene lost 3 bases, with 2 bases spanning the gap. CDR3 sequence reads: CAHGANVLTF. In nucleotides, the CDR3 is TGTGCCCATGGGGCCAACGTCCTGACTTTC.

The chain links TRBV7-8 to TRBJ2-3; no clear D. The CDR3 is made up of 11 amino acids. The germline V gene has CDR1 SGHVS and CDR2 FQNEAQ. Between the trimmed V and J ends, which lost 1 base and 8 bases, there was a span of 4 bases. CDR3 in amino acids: CASSLGGTQYF. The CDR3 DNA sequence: TGTGCCAGCAGCTTAGGGGGTACGCAGTATTTT.

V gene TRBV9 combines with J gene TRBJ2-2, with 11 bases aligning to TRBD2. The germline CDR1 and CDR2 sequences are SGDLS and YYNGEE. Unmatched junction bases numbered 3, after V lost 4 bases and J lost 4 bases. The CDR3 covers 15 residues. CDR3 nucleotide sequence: TGTGCCAGCAGCCTCGGGACTAGCGGCACCGGGGAGCTGTTTTTT. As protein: CASSLGTSGTGELFF.

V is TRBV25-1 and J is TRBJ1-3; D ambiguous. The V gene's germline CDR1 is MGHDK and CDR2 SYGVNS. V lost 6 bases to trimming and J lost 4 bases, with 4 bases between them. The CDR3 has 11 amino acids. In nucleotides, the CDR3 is TGTGCCAGCAGGCGAGGAAACACCATATATTTT. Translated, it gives CASRRGNTIYF.

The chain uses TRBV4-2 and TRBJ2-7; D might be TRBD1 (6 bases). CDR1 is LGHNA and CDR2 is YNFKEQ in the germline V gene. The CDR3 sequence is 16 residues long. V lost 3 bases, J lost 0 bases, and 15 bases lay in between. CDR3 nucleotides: TGTGCCAGCAGCCACCAACAGGGAATAGACTCCTACGAGCAGTACTTC. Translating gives CASSHQQGIDSYEQYF.

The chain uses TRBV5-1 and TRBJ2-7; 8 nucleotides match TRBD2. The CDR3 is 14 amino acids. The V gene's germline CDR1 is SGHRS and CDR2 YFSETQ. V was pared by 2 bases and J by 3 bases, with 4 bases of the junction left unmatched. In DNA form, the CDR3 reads TGCGCCAGCAGCTTCCAGCGGGAGAACTACGAGCAGTACTTC. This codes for CASSFQRENYEQYF.

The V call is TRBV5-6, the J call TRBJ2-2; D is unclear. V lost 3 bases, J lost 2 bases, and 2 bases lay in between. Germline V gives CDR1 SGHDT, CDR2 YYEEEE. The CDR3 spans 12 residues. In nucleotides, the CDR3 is TGTGCCAGCAGCTCCAACACCGGGGAGCTGTTTTTT. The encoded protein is CASSSNTGELFF.